The rows below give T cell receptor beta chains drawn from one sample of a study of cytomegalovirus exposure and HLA in healthy donors. Sequenced by immunoSEQ multiplex PCR; TCRdb stores in-frame clones only, minus some. The sample yields hundreds of thousands of clones, more than 60% seen once. Specimen: PBMCs. Source of these receptors: a woman aged 25 to 45 in good health and CMV-seronegative. Each CDR3 is given with its conserved first and last residue. A D gene is named only where the DNA matches it firmly. Size values are once, few and many counts, or a class for expanded clones, and some rows have none.

v_gene	abundance	j_gene	d_gene	CDR3nt	CDR3aa
TRBV6-1	NA	TRBJ1-2	TRBD1	TGTGCCGGCATAGGGACAGTCGGCTACACCTTC	CAGIGTVGYTF
TRBV5-1	few	TRBJ2-3	TRBD2	TGCGCCAGCAGCTTGATGCGGGGGGGCACTGATACGCAGTATTTT	CASSLMRGGTDTQYF
TRBV4-1	NA	TRBJ2-1	TRBD2	TGTGCCAGCAGCCAAGATGGGGAGACTAGCTCCAATGAGCAGTTCTTC	CASSQDGETSSNEQFF
TRBV9	NA	TRBJ2-7	TRBD2	TGTGCCAGCAGCGCAACCTTGGGACTAGCGGAGAGACACGAGCAGTACTTC	CASSATLGLAERHEQYF
TRBV7-6	NA	TRBJ2-1	NA	TGTGCCAGCAGCTTAACTAGCCTTTACTACAATGAGCAGTTCTTC	CASSLTSLYYNEQFF
TRBV5-4	NA	TRBJ1-1	NA	TGTGCCAGCAGCTTCGGACAGAACACTGAAGCTTTCTTT	CASSFGQNTEAFF
TRBV11-3	NA	TRBJ1-4	TRBD1	TGTGCCAGCAGTCCGGGACAGACTACAACTAATGAAAAACTGTTTTTT	CASSPGQTTTNEKLFF
TRBV11-3	few	TRBJ2-3	TRBD2	TGTGCCAGCAGCTTAGCGGGAGGAGGAGATACGCAGTATTTT	CASSLAGGGDTQYF
TRBV6-1	NA	TRBJ2-1	NA	TGTGCCAGCAGTGATATAAGGGGCGGTGAGCAGTTCTTC	CASSDIRGGEQFF
TRBV30	NA	TRBJ1-2	TRBD1	TGTGCGAGAGGAGGACAGGCAAAGAAGAACTATGGCTACACCTTC	CARGGQAKKNYGYTF
TRBV6-1	NA	TRBJ2-1	NA	TGTGCCACCCTTTTAGGAGGGTTAAATGAGCAGTTCTTC	CATLLGGLNEQFF
TRBV5-5	NA	TRBJ1-2	NA	TGTGCCAGCAGCCAATCATACTATGGCTACACCTTC	CASSQSYYGYTF
TRBV9	NA	TRBJ2-1	TRBD2	TGTGCCAGCAGCGTAGGACTAGCGGGGGGGCGATACAATGAGCAGTTCTTC	CASSVGLAGGRYNEQFF
TRBV6-6	NA	TRBJ2-7	NA	TGTGCCAGCAGTTACGGGGGGAACGGCAACGAGCAGTACTTC	CASSYGGNGNEQYF
TRBV6-1	few	TRBJ2-7	TRBD2	TGTGCCAGCCTAGCGGGTTCGTACGAGCAGTACTTC	CASLAGSYEQYF
TRBV21-1	NA	TRBJ2-7	NA	TGTGCCAGCAGCAAAGCCAAATCTCTGGGACTAGCGGATAACTACGAGCAGTACTTC	CASSKAKSLGLADNYEQYF
TRBV5-5	NA	TRBJ1-1	NA	TGTGCCAGCAGCCCCGGGGGACTTAAGAACACTGAAGCTTTCTTT	CASSPGGLKNTEAFF
TRBV4-2	NA	TRBJ1-2	NA	TGTGCCAGCAGCCAAGATCGGGCAGGGGATAGCTATGGCTACACCTTC	CASSQDRAGDSYGYTF
TRBV11-2	NA	TRBJ2-3	NA	TGTGCCAGCAGCCAAAGCTATACGCAGTATTTT	CASSQSYTQYF
TRBV19	few	TRBJ2-5	NA	TGTGCCAGTAGTATAGGAACAGGGTTCCAAGAGACCCAGTACTTC	CASSIGTGFQETQYF
TRBV6-1	NA	TRBJ2-7	TRBD1	TGTGCCAGCAGTAGGGACAGGGGGTACGAGCAGTACTTC	CASSRDRGYEQYF
TRBV7-3	NA	TRBJ2-5	TRBD2	TGTGCCAGCAGCCAAGGACTAGCGGGACACCAAGAGACCCAGTACTTC	CASSQGLAGHQETQYF
TRBV19	few	TRBJ1-6	NA	TGTGCCAGTAGTATCGGGACACTTAATTCACCCCTCCACTTT	CASSIGTLNSPLHF
TRBV4-1	NA	TRBJ2-7	TRBD2	TGCGCCAGCAGCCAAGATCGGCTAGCGGGGGTCTACGAGCAGTACTTC	CASSQDRLAGVYEQYF
TRBV2	once	TRBJ2-3	TRBD2	TGTGCCAGCAGTGAGGGGTGGGCTAGCGGAAGCACAGATACGCAGTATTTT	CASSEGWASGSTDTQYF
TRBV7-9	NA	TRBJ1-3	NA	TGTGCCAGCAGTCGTTTAGTGTCGGGGAAGCGGAACACCATATATTTT	CASSRLVSGKRNTIYF
TRBV30	NA	TRBJ1-4	NA	TGTGCCTGGAGTGTAATGGCGGGTCGAAATGAAAAACTGTTTTTT	CAWSVMAGRNEKLFF
TRBV4-1	NA	TRBJ1-4	NA	TGCGCCAGCAGCCAAGTCGGAGGGGGGGTCGGTGAAAAACTGTTTTTT	CASSQVGGGVGEKLFF
TRBV5-1	NA	TRBJ2-3	TRBD2	TGCGCCAGCAGCTTCGTAGCGGGGACCACAGATACGCAGTATTTT	CASSFVAGTTDTQYF
TRBV19	few	TRBJ1-4	TRBD1	TGTGCCAGTAGTATCACCAGACAGGGGGCGCATGAAAAACTGTTTTTT	CASSITRQGAHEKLFF
TRBV19	few	TRBJ2-1	TRBD1	TGTGCCAGTAGTCTAAGGACAGGAAGCAATGAGCAGTTCTTC	CASSLRTGSNEQFF
TRBV5-4	NA	TRBJ2-7	NA	TGTGCCAGCAGCTTTGGGACTCTTTACGAGCAGTACTTC	CASSFGTLYEQYF
TRBV29-1	NA	TRBJ2-2	TRBD1	TGCAGCGTGGACAGGATAAACACCGGGGAGCTGTTTTTT	CSVDRINTGELFF
TRBV5-6	few	TRBJ1-1	NA	TGTGCCAGCAGCTTTTGGTCAGGTAGATACTTGAACACTGAAGCTTTCTTT	CASSFWSGRYLNTEAFF
TRBV7-9	NA	TRBJ2-5	NA	TGTGCCAGCAGCTCGGAGGGGGCCTTTAGCGCCGATCAAGAGACCCAGTACTTC	CASSSEGAFSADQETQYF
TRBV5-4	NA	TRBJ1-4	TRBD1	TGTGCCAGCAGCCAGAGACAGGGGGTTGAAAAACTGTTTTTT	CASSQRQGVEKLFF
TRBV5-4	NA	TRBJ1-1	NA	TGTGCCAGCAGACGTCTCCGGGACACTGAAGCTTTCTTT	CASRRLRDTEAFF
TRBV6-5	once	TRBJ1-2	NA	TGTGCCAGCAGTGAGTACTACGGCTACACCTTC	CASSEYYGYTF
TRBV30	once	TRBJ2-5	NA	TGTGCCTGGAGTGTAAGGCTAGCTTTGGGGGAGACCCAGTACTTC	CAWSVRLALGETQYF
TRBV7-6	NA	TRBJ2-3	NA	TGTGCCAGCAGCCCTGCGGGACTCACAGATACGCAGTATTTT	CASSPAGLTDTQYF
TRBV7-9	NA	TRBJ1-4	NA	TGTTCCAGCAGCCGGACAAATGAAAAACTGTTTTTT	CSSSRTNEKLFF
TRBV7-9	NA	TRBJ2-5	TRBD2	TGTGCCAGCAGTCGTATACTAGCGGGGCAAGAGGCCCAGTACTTC	CASSRILAGQEAQYF
TRBV4-1	NA	TRBJ2-4	TRBD1	TGCGCCAGCAGCCAAGGACCCGCCGTGACAGGGACAGCCAAAAACATTCAGTACTTC	CASSQGPAVTGTAKNIQYF